This TCR beta chain was captured by sequencing in a study of OX40 agonist ivuxolimab in advanced cancers. About the study: Patients were infused with ivuxolimab every 2 weeks at 0.01 to 10 mg/kg. Broader study findings: At doses 0.1 to 3.0 mg/kg, CD4+ and CD8+ clones expanded.

With regard to this clone: Its antigen is unidentified.

Trimming removed 0 bases at V and 2 bases at J, with 8 bases between. The CDR3 loop spans 14 amino acids. CDR1 and CDR2 from the germline V gene are SGHDT and YYEEEE. Measured with immunoSEQ multiplex PCR; TCRdb has only the in-frame clones, and not every one. Of about 52,000 clones in the sample, roughly nine tenths were seen once. This receptor was identified in an adult with an advanced solid tumor such as melanoma, head and neck, liver or kidney cancer. Specimen: CD4+ or CD8+ T cells sorted from blood, collected in a trial of the OX40 agonist ivuxolimab. This chain connects TRBV5-6 to TRBJ1-1; D gene unclear. The CDR3 DNA follows: TGTGCCAGCAGCTTGGGGATCTTCAACACTGAAGCTTTCTTT. Translating gives CASSLGIFNTEAFF. Full variable domain (remainder filled in from reference TRBV5-6 and TRBJ1-1): DAGVTQSPTHLIKTRGQQVTLRCSPKSGHDTVSWYQQALGQGPQFIFQYYEEEERQRGNFPDRFSGHQFPNYSSELNVNALLLGDSALYLCASSLGIFNTEAFFGQGTRLTVV.